These 8 T cell receptor beta chains originate from one sample sequenced in a study of cytomegalovirus exposure and HLA in healthy donors. It was with 60 Vbeta and 13 Jbeta primers that the PCR ran. Sequencing used immunoSEQ multiplex PCR; TCRdb keeps in-frame clones, though not all of them. The table has tens of thousands of clones, roughly 85% seen once. The sample comprised PBMCs. Receptors originate from a female donor in good health and CMV-seronegative.

V usage is TRBV28 and J usage is TRBJ1-5; D remains ambiguous. The germline V and J ends were trimmed by 6 bases and 6 bases, with 15 bases remaining between them. The CDR3 contains 14 residues. CDR1 is MDHEN and CDR2 is SYDVKM in the germline V gene. The CDR3 is CASSHEGRIQPQHF. CDR3 DNA sequence: TGTGCCAGCAGCCATGAGGGCAGGATTCAGCCCCAGCATTTT.

The V and J genes are TRBV6-6 and TRBJ1-4; 9 bases are a match to TRBD1. The V and J ends lost 4 bases and 10 bases, in that order; junction bases with no gene match: 7. The CDR3 has 14 residues. Germline loops: CDR1 MNHNY, CDR2 SVGAGI (reference sequence). CDR3 amino acids: CASSSGTGPAKLFF. The CDR3 coding sequence is TGTGCCAGCAGTTCCGGGACAGGGCCCGCAAAACTGTTTTTT.

The gene calls are TRBV7-2 and TRBJ2-3, with TRBD2 identical over 14 bases. CDR1 and CDR2 (germline): SGHTA, FQGNSA. The CDR3 loop spans 18 amino acids. V lost 4 bases, J lost 5 bases, and 11 bases stayed unmatched. The CDR3 sequence is CASSSRVGLAGGRDTQYF. Written as DNA, the CDR3 is TGTGCCAGCAGCTCGCGTGTTGGACTAGCGGGAGGTCGAGATACGCAGTATTTT.

This rearrangement joins TRBV6-1 to TRBJ1-2, with TRBD1 matching over 7 bases. V lost 4 bases, J lost 2 bases, and 7 bases stayed unmatched. Germline-derived CDR1 and CDR2 are MNHNS and SASEGT. CDR3 length: 15 residues. CDR3 in amino acids: CASSGGDRLNYGYTF. DNA of the CDR3: TGTGCCAGCAGTGGTGGGGACAGACTAAACTATGGCTACACCTTC.

J is TRBJ2-7 and V is TRBV25-1, with 9 bases identical to TRBD2. The V segment lost 6 bases and the J segment 0 bases; nucleotides outside the gene matches: 3. This CDR3 region has 14 residues. Looked up from germline, CDR1 is MGHDK and CDR2 is SYGVNS. In DNA form, the CDR3 reads TGTGCCAGCAGACATAGCGGGAGCTCCTACGAGCAGTACTTC. This gives the protein CASRHSGSSYEQYF.

This clone was counted a single time. The chain combines TRBV9 with TRBJ2-3, with a tentative D call TRBD2 (6 bases). Germline V lookup: CDR1 SGDLS, CDR2 YYNGEE. The CDR3 spans 16 residues. The ends were cut back, 0 bases at V and 3 bases at J, with 14 bases in the middle. CDR3 DNA sequence: TGTGCCAGCAGCGTAGCTACCACTGCGGGAACAGATACGCAGTATTTT. The encoded protein is CASSVATTAGTDTQYF.

This chain uses TRBV7-9 with TRBJ1-2, with D perhaps matching TRBD1 (5 bases). V was cut by 1 base and J by 2 bases, with 11 bases left in between. CDR1 SEHNR and CDR2 FQNEAQ come from the germline V gene (reference sequence). There are 15 residues in the CDR3. The CDR3 DNA reads TGTGCCAGCAGCTTAGTAGGGGATCTCAACTATGGCTACACCTTC. As protein: CASSLVGDLNYGYTF. Using reference TRBV7-9 and TRBJ1-2 for the parts outside the CDR3, the full variable domain is DTGVSQNPRHKITKRGQNVTFRCDPISEHNRLYWYRQTLGQGPEFLTYFQNEAQLEKSRLLSDRFSAERPKGSFSTLEIQRTEQGDSAMYLCASSLVGDLNYGYTFGSGTRLTVV.

This sequence joins TRBV30 and TRBJ2-3, with 7 bases matching TRBD1. Germline-derived CDR1 and CDR2 are GTSNPN and SVGIG (reference sequence). With 1 base clipped from V and 5 bases from J, the junction kept 6 bases outside the gene matches. The CDR3 has 14 amino acids. The CDR3 reads CAWSAGHRGDTQYF. In DNA, the CDR3 is TGTGCCTGGAGTGCAGGTCACAGGGGAGATACGCAGTATTTT.